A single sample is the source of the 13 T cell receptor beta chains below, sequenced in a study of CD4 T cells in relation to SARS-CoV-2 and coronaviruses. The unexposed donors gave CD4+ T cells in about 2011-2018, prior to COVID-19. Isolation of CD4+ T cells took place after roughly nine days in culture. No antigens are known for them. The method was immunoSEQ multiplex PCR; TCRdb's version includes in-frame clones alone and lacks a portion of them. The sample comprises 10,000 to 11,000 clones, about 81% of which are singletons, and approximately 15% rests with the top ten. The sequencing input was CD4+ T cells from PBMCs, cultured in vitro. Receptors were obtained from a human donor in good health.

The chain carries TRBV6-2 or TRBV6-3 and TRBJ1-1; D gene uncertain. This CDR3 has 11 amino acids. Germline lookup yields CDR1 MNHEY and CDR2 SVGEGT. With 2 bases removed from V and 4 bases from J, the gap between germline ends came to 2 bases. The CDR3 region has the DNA TGTGCCAGCAGTTACGCCACTGAAGCTTTCTTT. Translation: CASSYATEAFF.

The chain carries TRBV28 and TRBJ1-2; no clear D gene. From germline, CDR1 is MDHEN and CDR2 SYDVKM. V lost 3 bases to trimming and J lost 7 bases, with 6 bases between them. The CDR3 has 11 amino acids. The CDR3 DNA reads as TGTGCCAGCAGTTTTGAGGGTGGCTACACCTTC. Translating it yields CASSFEGGYTF.

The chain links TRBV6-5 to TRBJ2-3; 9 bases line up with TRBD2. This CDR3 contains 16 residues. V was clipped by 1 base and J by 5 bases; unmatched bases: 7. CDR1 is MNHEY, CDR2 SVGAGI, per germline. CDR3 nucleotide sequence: TGTGCCAGCAGTTACTTATCTAGCGGGATGGGAGATACGCAGTATTTT. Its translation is CASSYLSSGMGDTQYF.

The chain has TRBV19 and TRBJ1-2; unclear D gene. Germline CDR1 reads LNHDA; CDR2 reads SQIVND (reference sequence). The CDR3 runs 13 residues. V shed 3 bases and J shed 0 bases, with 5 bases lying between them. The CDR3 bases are TGTGCCAGTAGTATTGGTACTAACTATGGCTACACCTTC. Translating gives CASSIGTNYGYTF.

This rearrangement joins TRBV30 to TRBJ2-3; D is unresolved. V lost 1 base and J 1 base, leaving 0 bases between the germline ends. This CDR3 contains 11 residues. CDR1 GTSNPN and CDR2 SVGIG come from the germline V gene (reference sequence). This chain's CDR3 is CAWSGTDTQYF. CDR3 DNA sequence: TGTGCCTGGAGTGGCACAGATACGCAGTATTTT.

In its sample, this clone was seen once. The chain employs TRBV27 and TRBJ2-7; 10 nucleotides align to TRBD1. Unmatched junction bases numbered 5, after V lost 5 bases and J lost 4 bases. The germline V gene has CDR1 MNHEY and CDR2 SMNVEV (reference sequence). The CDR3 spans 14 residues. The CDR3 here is CASSPRTGGYEQYF. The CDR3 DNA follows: TGTGCCAGCAGTCCCCGGACAGGGGGATACGAGCAGTACTTC.

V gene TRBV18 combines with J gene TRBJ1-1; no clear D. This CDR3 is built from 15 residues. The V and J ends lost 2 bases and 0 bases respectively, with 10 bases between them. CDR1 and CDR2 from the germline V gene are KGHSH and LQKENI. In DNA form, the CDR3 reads TGTGCCAGCTCACCAAGTAACGGGGTGAACACTGAAGCTTTCTTT. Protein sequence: CASSPSNGVNTEAFF.

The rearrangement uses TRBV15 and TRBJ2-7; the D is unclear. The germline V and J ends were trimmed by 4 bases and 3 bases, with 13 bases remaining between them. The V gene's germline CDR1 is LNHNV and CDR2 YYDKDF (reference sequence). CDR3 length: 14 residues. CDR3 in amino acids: CATSKPPGNYEQYF. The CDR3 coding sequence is TGTGCCACCAGCAAACCCCCAGGTAACTACGAGCAGTACTTC.

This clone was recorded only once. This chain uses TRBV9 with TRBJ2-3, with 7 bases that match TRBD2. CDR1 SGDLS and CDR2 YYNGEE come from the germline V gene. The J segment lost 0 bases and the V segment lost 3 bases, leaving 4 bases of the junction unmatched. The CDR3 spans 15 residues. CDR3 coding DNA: TGTGCCAGCAGCGAACTAGCGTCTAGCACAGATACGCAGTATTTT. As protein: CASSELASSTDTQYF.

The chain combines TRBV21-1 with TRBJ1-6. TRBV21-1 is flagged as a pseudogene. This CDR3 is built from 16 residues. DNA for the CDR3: TGTGCCAGCAGCCGCGGGGACATCGGGTATAATTCACCCCTCCACTTT. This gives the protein CASSRGDIGYNSPLHF.

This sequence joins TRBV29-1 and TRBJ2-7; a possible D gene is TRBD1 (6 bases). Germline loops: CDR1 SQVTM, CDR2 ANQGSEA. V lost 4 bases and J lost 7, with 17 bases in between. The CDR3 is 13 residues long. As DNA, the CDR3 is TGCAGCGTTGTCCGTCAGGGGATGTGGGAGCAGTACTTC. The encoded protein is CSVVRQGMWEQYF.

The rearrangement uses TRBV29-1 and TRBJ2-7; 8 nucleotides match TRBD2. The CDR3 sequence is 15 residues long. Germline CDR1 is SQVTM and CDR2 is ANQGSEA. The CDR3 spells CSPVGGAGGWCEQYF. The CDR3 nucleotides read TGCTCCCCCGTCGGCGGTGCGGGGGGATGGTGCGAGCAGTACTTC.

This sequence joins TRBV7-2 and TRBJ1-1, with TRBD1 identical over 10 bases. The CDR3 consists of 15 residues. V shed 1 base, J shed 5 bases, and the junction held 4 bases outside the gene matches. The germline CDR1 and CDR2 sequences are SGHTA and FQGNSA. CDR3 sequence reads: CASSLVRTGGTEAFF. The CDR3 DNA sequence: TGTGCCAGCAGCTTAGTGCGGACAGGGGGGACTGAAGCTTTCTTT.